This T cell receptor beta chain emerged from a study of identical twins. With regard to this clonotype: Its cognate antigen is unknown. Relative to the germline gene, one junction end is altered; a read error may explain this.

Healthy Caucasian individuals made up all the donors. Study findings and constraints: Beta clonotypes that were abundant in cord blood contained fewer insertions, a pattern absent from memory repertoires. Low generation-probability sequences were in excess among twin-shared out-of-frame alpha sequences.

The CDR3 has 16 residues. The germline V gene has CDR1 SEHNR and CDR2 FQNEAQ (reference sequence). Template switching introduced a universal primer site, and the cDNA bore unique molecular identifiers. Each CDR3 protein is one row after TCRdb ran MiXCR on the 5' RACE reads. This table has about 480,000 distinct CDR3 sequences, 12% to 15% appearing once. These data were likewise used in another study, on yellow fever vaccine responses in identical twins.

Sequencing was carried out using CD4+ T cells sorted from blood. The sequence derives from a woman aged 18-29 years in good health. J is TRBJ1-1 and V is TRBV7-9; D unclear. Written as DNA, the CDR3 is TGTGCCAGCGGCTTAGACGCCTATCGAAAGAACACTGAAGCTTTCTTT. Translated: CASGLDAYRKNTEAFF.